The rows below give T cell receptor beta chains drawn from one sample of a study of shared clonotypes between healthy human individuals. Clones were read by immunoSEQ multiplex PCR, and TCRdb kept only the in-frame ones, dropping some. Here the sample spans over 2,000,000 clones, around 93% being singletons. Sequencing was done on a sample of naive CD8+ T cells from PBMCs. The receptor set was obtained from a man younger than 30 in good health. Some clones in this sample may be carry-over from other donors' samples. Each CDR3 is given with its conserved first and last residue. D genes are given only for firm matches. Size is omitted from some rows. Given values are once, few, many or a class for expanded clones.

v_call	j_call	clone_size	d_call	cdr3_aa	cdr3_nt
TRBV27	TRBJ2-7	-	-	CASSPTSSYSSYEQYF	TGTGCCAGCAGTCCGACTAGTTCGTATAGCTCCTACGAGCAGTACTTC
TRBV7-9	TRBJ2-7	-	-	CASSSEKGEQYF	TGTGCCAGCAGCTCGGAGAAGGGGGAGCAGTACTTC
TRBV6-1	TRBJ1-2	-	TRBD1	CASRRDRESLYGYTF	TGTGCCAGCAGGAGGGACAGGGAATCCCTCTATGGCTACACCTTC
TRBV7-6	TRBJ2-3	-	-	CASSLGKRRGADTQYF	TGTGCCAGCAGCTTAGGGAAGCGGAGGGGCGCAGATACGCAGTATTTT
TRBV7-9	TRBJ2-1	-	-	CASSPPNSNTTYNEQFF	TGTGCCAGCAGCCCCCCAAACAGCAATACCACCTACAATGAGCAGTTCTTC
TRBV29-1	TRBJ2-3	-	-	CSVLDDTQYF	TGCAGCGTTTTAGACGATACGCAGTATTTT
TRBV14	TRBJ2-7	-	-	CASSERGVSYEQYF	TGTGCCAGCAGCGAGAGGGGGGTCAGCTACGAGCAGTACTTC
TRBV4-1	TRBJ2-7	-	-	CASSQEEDPSYEQYF	TGCGCCAGCAGCCAAGAGGAGGACCCCTCCTACGAGCAGTACTTC
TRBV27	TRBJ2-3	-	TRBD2	CASMRREGNGRARTDTQYF	TGTGCCAGCATGAGGAGAGAGGGGAACGGGAGGGCCCGCACAGATACGCAGTATTTT
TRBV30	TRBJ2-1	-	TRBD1	CAWSRGQGVNEQFF	TGTGCCTGGAGTCGGGGACAGGGGGTGAATGAGCAGTTCTTC
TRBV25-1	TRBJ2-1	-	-	CASSDSPDYNEQFF	TGTGCCAGCAGCGACAGCCCAGACTACAATGAGCAGTTCTTC
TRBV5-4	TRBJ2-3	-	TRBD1	CASSGTQGPLPGDTQYF	TGTGCCAGCAGCGGCACACAGGGGCCTCTCCCAGGCGATACGCAGTATTTT
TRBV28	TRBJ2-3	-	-	CASLELASPDTQYF	TGTGCCAGTTTGGAGCTAGCGAGCCCAGATACGCAGTATTTT
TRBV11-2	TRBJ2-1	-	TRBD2	CASSLTPPGGYNEQFF	TGTGCCAGCAGCTTGACCCCCCCGGGAGGTTACAATGAGCAGTTCTTC
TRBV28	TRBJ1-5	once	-	CASSFDQPQHF	TGTGCCAGCAGTTTTGATCAGCCCCAGCATTTT
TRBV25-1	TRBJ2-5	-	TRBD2	CASSARISGRRETQYF	TGTGCCAGCAGTGCCCGTATTAGCGGGAGAAGAGAGACCCAGTACTTC